The clone carrying this T cell receptor beta chain came up many times. Its specificity is not known. The CDR3 contains 16 residues. The germline V gene encodes CDR1 MNHEY and CDR2 SVGAGI. With 4 bases clipped from V and 0 bases from J, the junction kept 4 bases outside the gene matches. Molecular barcoding with unique molecular identifiers was used for the TCRbeta library. A single record per CDR3 protein comes from TCRdb applying MiXCR to the PCR reads. The profile shows approximately 500,000 distinct CDR3 sequences, under 12% of them singletons. This entry comes from a study of T-cell reconstitution after alpha-beta-depleted transplantation in children. Study-wide points: About two months after transplant, alpha-beta T cells reportedly came from several hundred expanded graft clones.

The input for sequencing was PBMCs, taken before TCRalphabeta/CD19-depleted stem cell transplant. This chain uses TRBV6-5 with TRBJ2-1, with 9 bases that match TRBD2. This receptor was taken from a child aged 2 to 10 with inherited bone marrow failure, due to receive a stem cell transplant. DNA of the CDR3: TGTGCCAGCAGTTCCAAGCGGGGGGACTCCTACAATGAGCAGTTCTTC. This codes for CASSSKRGDSYNEQFF.